This T cell receptor beta chain is from a study of beta chain features in type 1 diabetes. It was one heparinised blood draw, averaging about 0.12 L, that each donor gave. Notes on the study in general: Shorter TCRB CDR3s, moderately but significantly so, were found in Type 1 diabetes patients in all four CD4+ subsets.

The whole isolated RNA underwent reverse transcription, so sequencing captured expressed TCRB transcripts. Profiled with immunoSEQ multiplex PCR; TCRdb holds only in-frame clones, not every one. The sample carries hundreds of thousands of clones, 13% recorded once. The table lists this clone with a few counts. The antigen is not known. Sequenced material: naive CD4+ T cells from blood. The source is a man aged 18 to 29 with type 1 diabetes.

The CDR3 DNA is TGTGCCAGCAGCTTGACGGTCAACACAGATACGCAGTATTTT. Its protein is CASSLTVNTDTQYF. The gene calls are TRBV5-4 and TRBJ2-3, with D uncertain. Germline V gives CDR1 SGHNT, CDR2 YYREEE (reference sequence). The V end was cut by 1 base, the J end by 2 bases, with 8 bases between. The CDR3 contains 14 residues.